This record covers a single T cell receptor (beta chain). In the study's own analysis: For nucleated cells, counts were estimated from reference gene primer amplification. TCRdb keeps only in-frame clones here, not all; method: immunoSEQ multiplex PCR. V, J and clone size are taken as reported in that table, and D and trimming were inferred from the DNA itself. The data contain some 290,000 clones, around 83% of them singletons. This specimen belongs to a study of blood T cell repertoires in COVID-19. Study in general: Spain, Italy and the United States supplied samples that represented acute and convalescent COVID-19. From T cells, B-cell-depleted T cells, or PBMCs came the material, which was cDNA or gDNA.

The CDR3 covers 17 residues. The V gene's germline CDR1 is SGHRS and CDR2 YFSETQ. Trimming took 7 bases from V and 0 from J, leaving 17 bases between them. The sequenced sample was peripheral blood. This TCR was sampled from a man aged 18 to 35 with active or convalescent COVID-19. The chain joins TRBV5-1 to TRBJ2-6, with D perhaps TRBD2 (5 bases). The CDR3: CASGYTRAPSGANVLTF. DNA for the CDR3: TGCGCCAGCGGTTATACTAGGGCCCCCTCTGGGGCCAACGTCCTGACTTTC.